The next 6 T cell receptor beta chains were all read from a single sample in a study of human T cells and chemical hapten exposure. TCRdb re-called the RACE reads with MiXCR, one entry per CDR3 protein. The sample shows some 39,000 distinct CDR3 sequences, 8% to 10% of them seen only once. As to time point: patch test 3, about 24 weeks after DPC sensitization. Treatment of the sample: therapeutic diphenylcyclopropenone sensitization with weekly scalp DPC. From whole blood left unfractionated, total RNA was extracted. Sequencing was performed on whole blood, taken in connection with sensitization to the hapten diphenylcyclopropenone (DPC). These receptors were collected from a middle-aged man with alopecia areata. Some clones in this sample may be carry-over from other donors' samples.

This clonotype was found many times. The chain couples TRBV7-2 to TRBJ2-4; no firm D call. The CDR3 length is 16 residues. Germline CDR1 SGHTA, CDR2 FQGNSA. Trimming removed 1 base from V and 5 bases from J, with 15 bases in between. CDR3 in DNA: TGTGCCAGCAGCTTAGGGGTTTACGGGTTCGAAAACATTCAGTACTTC. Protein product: CASSLGVYGFENIQYF.

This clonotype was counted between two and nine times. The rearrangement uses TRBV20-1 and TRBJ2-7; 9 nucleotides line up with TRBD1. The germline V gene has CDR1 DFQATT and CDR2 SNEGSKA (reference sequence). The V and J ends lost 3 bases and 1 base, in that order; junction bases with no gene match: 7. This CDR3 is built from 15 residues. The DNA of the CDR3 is TGCAGTGCTAGTTCCCGGGACAGGGCTTCCTACGAGCAGTACTTC. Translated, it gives CSASSRDRASYEQYF.

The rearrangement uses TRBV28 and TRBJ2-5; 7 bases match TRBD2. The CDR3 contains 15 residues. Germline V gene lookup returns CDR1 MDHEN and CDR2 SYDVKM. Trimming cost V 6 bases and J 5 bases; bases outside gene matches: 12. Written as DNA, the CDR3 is TGTGCCAGCAGAGGACTAGTGGGAGGCAGGGAGACCCAGTACTTC. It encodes CASRGLVGGRETQYF.

This chain's CDR3 is CASSLGSHEQYF. The CDR3 coding sequence is TGCGCCAGCAGCTTGGGATCCCACGAGCAGTACTTC. The chain couples TRBV5-1 to TRBJ2-7, with unresolved D. The CDR3 extends over 12 amino acids. In germline, CDR1 is SGHRS, CDR2 YFSETQ. V lost 0 bases, J lost 5 bases, and 6 bases lay in between. Full variable domain (rest looked up from reference TRBV5-1 and TRBJ2-7): KAGVTQTPRYLIKTRGQQVTLSCSPISGHRSVSWYQQTPGQGLQFLFEYFSETQRNKGNFPGRFSGRQFSNSRSEMNVSTLELGDSALYLCASSLGSHEQYFGPGTRLTVT.

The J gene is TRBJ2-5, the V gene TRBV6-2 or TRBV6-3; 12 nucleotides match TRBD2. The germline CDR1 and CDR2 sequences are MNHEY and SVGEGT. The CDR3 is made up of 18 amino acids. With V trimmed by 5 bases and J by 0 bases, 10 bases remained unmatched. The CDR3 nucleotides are TGTGCCAGCAGTCCTGGGAGACTAGCGGGAGCGTACCAAGAGACCCAGTACTTC. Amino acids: CASSPGRLAGAYQETQYF.

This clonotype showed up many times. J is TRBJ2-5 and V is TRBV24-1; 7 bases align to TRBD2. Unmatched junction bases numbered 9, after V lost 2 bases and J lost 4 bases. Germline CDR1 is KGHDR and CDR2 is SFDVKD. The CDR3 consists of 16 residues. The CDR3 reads CATSDSGTNLGETQYF. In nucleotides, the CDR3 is TGTGCCACCAGTGATTCCGGGACTAACCTTGGAGAGACCCAGTACTTC.